One and the same sample provided the 11 T cell receptor beta chains below, sequenced in a study of shared clonotypes between healthy human individuals. Repertoires were generated with immunoSEQ multiplex PCR, while TCRdb's copy carries only in-frame clones and drops some. The sample has roughly 2.2 million clones, 80% to 95% seen once. Sequencing was carried out using naive CD4+ T cells from PBMCs. Stated subset: CD45RA+ positively selected. Every receptor here comes from a man aged 18 to 29 in good health. Some clones in this sample may be carry-over from other donors' samples.

The rearrangement uses TRBV15 and TRBJ2-2; TRBD1 matches at 11 bases. V dropped 1 base and J dropped 6; count of bases not matched to a gene: 4. The germline V gene has CDR1 LNHNV and CDR2 YYDKDF (reference sequence). The CDR3 has 16 amino acids. The CDR3 region has the DNA TGTGCCACCAGCAGAGGTGGACAGGGGGCGTCCGGGGAGCTGTTTTTT. Its translation is CATSRGGQGASGELFF.

V gene TRBV28 combines with J gene TRBJ1-2; D is possibly TRBD1 (5 bases). In germline, CDR1 is MDHEN, CDR2 SYDVKM. Trimming cost V 3 bases and J 0 bases, with 11 bases left between them. This CDR3 contains 15 residues. CDR3 protein: CASSFADTTNYGYTF. The CDR3 region has the DNA TGTGCCAGCAGTTTTGCGGACACTACTAACTATGGCTACACCTTC.

CDR3 nucleotides: TGTGCCAGCAGCCCCGTCCCGGGTATTTTAAGGGTCCGGGGAAACACCATATATTTT. It yields the protein CASSPVPGILRVRGNTIYF. The gene calls are TRBV11-3 and TRBJ1-3; D remains ambiguous. Trimming cost V 5 bases and J 4 bases, with 27 bases left between them. The CDR3 is made up of 19 amino acids. The V gene's germline CDR1 is SGHNT and CDR2 YENEEA.

This clone was seen a single time. The chain employs TRBV2 and TRBJ2-1, with D uncertain. CDR1 and CDR2 (germline): SNHLY, FYNNEI. Trimming shortened V by 4 bases and J by 2 bases, and 9 bases separated the two germline ends. This CDR3 has 14 amino acids. The CDR3: CASSVDEPYNEQFF. CDR3 coding DNA: TGTGCCAGCAGTGTAGACGAACCCTACAATGAGCAGTTCTTC.

This clone was seen a handful of times. The chain combines TRBV5-1 with TRBJ1-2; TRBD1 matches at 9 bases. This CDR3 comprises 13 residues. Per germline, CDR1 SGHRS and CDR2 YFSETQ. V lost 2 bases and J lost 7; bases outside the gene matches: 3. The CDR3 loop is CASSFTGGSGYTF. As DNA, the CDR3 is TGCGCCAGCAGCTTTACAGGGGGCAGTGGCTACACCTTC.

The V and J genes are TRBV2 and TRBJ2-1; 15 bases are shared with TRBD2. Germline V CDR1 and CDR2: SNHLY, FYNNEI. The CDR3 runs 18 residues. The trim removed 5 bases at V and 6 bases at J, leaving 11 bases unmatched. Here the CDR3 DNA reads TGTGCCAGCAGTCGTGTCCCGGGACTAGCGGGAGGACGCAATGAGCAGTTCTTC. Its translation is CASSRVPGLAGGRNEQFF.

This chain connects TRBV5-1 to TRBJ2-3, with TRBD2 identical over 11 bases. Per the germline V gene, CDR1 is SGHRS and CDR2 is YFSETQ. This CDR3 contains 19 residues. The V gene end was trimmed by 4 bases and the J gene end by 2 bases; junction bases not matched to a gene: 15. CDR3 sequence (DNA): TGCGCCAGCAGCCATGGTAGGGGACTAGCGGAGAGATTCACAGATACGCAGTATTTT. This translates into CASSHGRGLAERFTDTQYF.

The chain is built from TRBV11-1 and TRBJ1-1; weak D call: TRBD1 (5 bases). The ends were cut back, 1 base at V and 1 base at J, with 10 bases in the middle. The CDR3 has 15 residues. CDR1 is SGHAT, CDR2 FQDESV, per germline (reference sequence). The CDR3 bases are TGTGCCAGCAGCTTAGTGGGCAGGGCGAACACTGAAGCTTTCTTT. It encodes CASSLVGRANTEAFF.

The gene calls are TRBV29-1 and TRBJ1-5; a weak D match, TRBD1 (5 bases). Germline V gene data show CDR1 as SQVTM and CDR2 as ANQGSEA. The CDR3 is made up of 14 amino acids. V was pared by 4 bases and J by 6 bases, with 16 bases between. The CDR3 spells CSVGAWGDGQPQHF. The CDR3 DNA follows: TGCAGCGTTGGGGCCTGGGGGGACGGTCAGCCCCAGCATTTT.

This clone has just one count. The J gene is TRBJ2-3, the V gene TRBV5-1; a possible D gene is TRBD1 (6 bases). Deletions cut 2 bases from V and 5 bases from J, with 15 bases between. The germline V gene encodes CDR1 SGHRS and CDR2 YFSETQ. This CDR3 comprises 15 residues. CDR3 protein: CASSLGPQGVDTQYF. Here the CDR3 DNA reads TGCGCCAGCAGCTTAGGCCCACAGGGTGTAGATACGCAGTATTTT.

The chain carries TRBV2 and TRBJ2-3; D is unclear. The CDR3 contains 13 residues. Germline-derived CDR1 and CDR2 are SNHLY and FYNNEI. V was clipped by 8 bases and J by 3 bases, with 12 bases between them. CDR3 sequence reads: CASAWEGTDTQYF. The CDR3 nucleotides are TGTGCCAGCGCCTGGGAAGGTACAGATACGCAGTATTTT.